The TCR beta chain described here comes from a study of cytomegalovirus exposure and HLA in healthy donors. PCR was performed using 60 Vbeta and 13 Jbeta primers. Assay used: immunoSEQ multiplex PCR; TCRdb lists only in-frame clones, some missing. The repertoire holds around 150,000 clones, with over 60% as singletons. This CDR3 spans 16 amino acids. Germline CDR1 and CDR2: MNHNY and SVGAGI (reference sequence). V lost 2 bases, J lost 4 bases, and 5 bases stayed unmatched. This sequence was found in a man aged 40-50 years in good health and CMV-seropositive. The V gene is TRBV6-6, the J gene TRBJ2-3; 11 nucleotides agree with TRBD2. Source material: PBMCs. Here the CDR3 reads CASSYPTSGRADTQYF. In DNA, the CDR3 is TGTGCCAGCAGTTACCCAACTAGCGGGAGAGCAGATACGCAGTATTTT.